Detailed here is one T cell receptor (beta chain). Antigen unknown. CDR1 and CDR2 (germline): SGHRS, YFSETQ. The trim removed 2 bases at V and 5 bases at J, leaving 8 bases unmatched. This CDR3 contains 15 residues. CD4+ T cells from unexposed donors were obtained before the COVID-19 pandemic (2011-2018). Isolation of CD4+ T cells took place after less than 13 days in culture. Testing used SARS-CoV-2 S/N and four cold-coronavirus spikes on unexposed-donor CD4+ T cells, cells permitting. Assay used: immunoSEQ multiplex PCR; TCRdb lists only in-frame clones, some missing. The table includes around 20,000 clones, about 70% detected once. The data were taken from a study of CD4 T cells in relation to SARS-CoV-2 and coronaviruses. For the study at large: After roughly ten days of antigen culture, PBMC TCR beta CDR3s were sequenced.

The sequence was collected from a human donor in good health. The sample taken for sequencing was CD4+ T cells from PBMCs, cultured in vitro. The chain uses TRBV5-1 and TRBJ2-7; TRBD2 aligns across 9 bases. CDR3 sequence: CASSFLTSGSDEQYF. CDR3 DNA: TGCGCCAGCAGCTTCCTTACTAGCGGGTCGGACGAGCAGTACTTC.